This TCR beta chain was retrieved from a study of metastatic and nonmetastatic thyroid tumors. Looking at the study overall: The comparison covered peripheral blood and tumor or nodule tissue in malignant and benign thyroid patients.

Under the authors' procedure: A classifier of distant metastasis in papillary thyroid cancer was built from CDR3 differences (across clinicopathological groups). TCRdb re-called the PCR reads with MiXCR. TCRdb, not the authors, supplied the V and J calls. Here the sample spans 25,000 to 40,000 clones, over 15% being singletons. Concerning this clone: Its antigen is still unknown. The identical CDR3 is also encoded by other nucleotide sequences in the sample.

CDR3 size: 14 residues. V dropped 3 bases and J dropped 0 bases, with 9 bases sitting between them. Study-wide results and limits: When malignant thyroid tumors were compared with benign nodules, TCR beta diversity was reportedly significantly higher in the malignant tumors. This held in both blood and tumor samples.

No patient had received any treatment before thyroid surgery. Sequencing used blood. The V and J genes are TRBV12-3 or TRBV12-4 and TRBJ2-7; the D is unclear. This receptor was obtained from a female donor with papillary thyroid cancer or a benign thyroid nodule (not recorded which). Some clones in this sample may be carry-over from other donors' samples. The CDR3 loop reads CASSLTGYSYEQYF. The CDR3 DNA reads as TGTGCCAGCAGTTTGACTGGTTACTCCTACGAGCAGTACTTC.